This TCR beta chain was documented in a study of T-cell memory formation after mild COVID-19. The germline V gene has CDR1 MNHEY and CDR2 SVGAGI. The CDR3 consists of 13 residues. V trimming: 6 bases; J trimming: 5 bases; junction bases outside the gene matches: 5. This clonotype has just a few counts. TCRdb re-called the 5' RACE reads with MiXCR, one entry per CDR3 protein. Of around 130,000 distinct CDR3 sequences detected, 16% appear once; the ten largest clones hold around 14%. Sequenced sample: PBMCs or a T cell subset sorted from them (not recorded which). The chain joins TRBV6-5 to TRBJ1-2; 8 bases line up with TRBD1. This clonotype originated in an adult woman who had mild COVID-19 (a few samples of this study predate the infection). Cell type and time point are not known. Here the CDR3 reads CASRGRTGYGYTF. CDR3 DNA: TGTGCCAGCAGGGGCAGGACAGGGTATGGCTACACCTTC.